This T cell receptor beta chain was profiled in a study of response to subunit inactivated influenza vaccine. Study findings and constraints: The authors proposed limited new T cell recruitment per seasonal influenza vaccination.

Germline lookup yields CDR1 ENHRY and CDR2 SYGVKD. The CDR3 covers 15 residues. Between the trimmed V and J ends, which lost 3 bases and 2 bases, there was a span of 11 bases. A remark on this clonotype: Its antigen is as yet unknown.

TCRdb re-called the RT-PCR reads with MiXCR, one entry per CDR3 protein. The table lists 500,000 to 600,000 distinct CDR3 sequences, around 11% of them singletons. The specimen comprised PBMCs from blood, sampled on the day of vaccination. This TCR derives from a man aged 45-60 years who received an inactivated influenza vaccine. The chain employs TRBV10-3 and TRBJ1-5; no clear D. CDR3: CAISDPPWGNQPQHF. The CDR3 DNA is TGTGCCATCAGTGATCCCCCCTGGGGCAATCAGCCCCAGCATTTT.